Shown below are 32 T cell receptor beta chains from a single sample sequenced in a study of T cell changes during pregnancy in multiple sclerosis. Some clones are missing from TCRdb's copy, which holds only in-frame ones; the method was immunoSEQ multiplex PCR. The table includes 65,000 to 90,000 clones, about 91% detected once. Sequences were derived from PBMCs, sampled in the first trimester of pregnancy. These receptors were collected from a female donor in good health, serving as a control in a pregnancy study. Some clones in this sample may be carry-over from other donors' samples.

A remark on this clone: One junction end disagrees with the germline gene, perhaps due to a read error. The same CDR3 arises from other DNA sequences in this sample as well. The J gene is TRBJ2-2, the V gene TRBV27, with D tentatively TRBD1 (6 bases). CDR1 and CDR2 (germline): MNHEY, SMNVEV (reference sequence). The CDR3 length is 14 residues. CDR3 region: CASSYRAVGGELFF. CDR3 sequence (DNA): TGTGCCAGTAGTTACAGGGCAGTGGGCGGGGAGCTGTTTTTT.

Written as DNA, the CDR3 is TGTGCCAGCCAAAACAGGGGGAATCAGCCCCAGCATTTT. Protein product: CASQNRGNQPQHF. The chain employs TRBV28 and TRBJ1-5; 8 bases align to TRBD1. V trimming: 8 bases; J trimming: 4 bases; junction bases outside the gene matches: 4. The CDR3 contains 13 residues. Germline CDR1 MDHEN, CDR2 SYDVKM.

The V and J genes are TRBV7-6 and TRBJ2-5; a weak D match, TRBD1 (5 bases). CDR3 size: 15 residues. Germline CDR1 reads SGHVS; CDR2 reads FNYEAQ. The germline V and J ends were trimmed by 2 bases and 5 bases, with 15 bases remaining between them. CDR3 in amino acids: CASSLSAGPWETQYF. The CDR3 nucleotides read TGTGCCAGCAGCTTAAGCGCAGGGCCCTGGGAGACCCAGTACTTC.

The CDR3 coding sequence is TGTGCCAGCAGACACGGACAGGGGGTCACCTACAATGAGCAGTTCTTC. Translation: CASRHGQGVTYNEQFF. The chain joins TRBV6-6 to TRBJ2-1; 10 bases fit TRBD1. The CDR3 totals 16 residues. Germline lookup yields CDR1 MNHNY and CDR2 SVGAGI (reference sequence). The junction had 7 bases not matched to a gene; V was cut back by 6 bases and J by 2 bases.

The chain recombines TRBV5-3 with TRBJ2-3, with 7 bases lining up with TRBD2. TRBV5-3 carries the ORF label, with uncertain function. The ends lost 5 bases at V and 7 bases at J; junction bases unmatched: 4. This CDR3 region has 12 residues. This CDR3 reads CARSFSGYTQYF. In DNA, the CDR3 is TGTGCCAGAAGTTTTAGCGGGTATACGCAGTATTTT.

About this clone itself: The junction and the germline gene differ at one end; a read error may be behind it. The genes are TRBV6-5 and TRBJ2-1; no clear D gene. The germline V gene encodes CDR1 MNHEY and CDR2 SVGAGI. The CDR3 length is 14 residues. The CDR3 DNA follows: TGTGCCAGCAGTTACGGTAGCTCCTACAATGGGCAGTTCTTC. Protein product: CASSYGSSYNGQFF.

The gene calls are TRBV7-8 and TRBJ2-1, with 8 bases identical to TRBD2. In germline, CDR1 is SGHVS, CDR2 FQNEAQ. V lost 5 bases to trimming and J lost 4 bases; unmatched junction nucleotides: 10. The CDR3 is 16 residues long. Written as DNA, the CDR3 is TGTGCCAGCAGCCCCGGGGTGGCGGGGGGTTACAATGAGCAGTTCTTC. Its translation is CASSPGVAGGYNEQFF.

The gene calls are TRBV28 and TRBJ2-1; 10 nucleotides line up with TRBD2. This CDR3 region has 14 residues. CDR1 and CDR2 (germline): MDHEN, SYDVKM. The J segment lost 6 bases and the V segment lost 6 bases, leaving 5 bases of the junction unmatched. As DNA, the CDR3 is TGTGCCAGCAGGTCCCTAGCGGGAGCCAATGAGCAGTTCTTC. Protein sequence: CASRSLAGANEQFF.

The CDR3 coding sequence is TGCAGCGCCTTAGCGGGAGTTGGCTACGAGCAGTACTTC. It yields the protein CSALAGVGYEQYF. The chain carries TRBV29-1 and TRBJ2-7, with 9 bases that match TRBD2. Germline V gene data show CDR1 as SQVTM and CDR2 as ANQGSEA. Unmatched junction bases numbered 7, after V lost 7 bases and J lost 3 bases. This CDR3 is built from 13 residues.

The gene calls are TRBV7-2 and TRBJ2-1, with 7 nucleotides matching TRBD1. Trimming at V came to 5 bases and at J to 2 bases, leaving 3 bases not matched to a gene. Per the germline V gene, CDR1 is SGHTA and CDR2 is FQGNSA. This CDR3 region has 14 residues. The CDR3 spells CASSPGQTYNEQFF. In DNA, the CDR3 is TGTGCCAGCAGCCCGGGACAGACCTACAATGAGCAGTTCTTC. Supplemented by reference TRBV7-2 and TRBJ2-1, the full variable domain reads GAGVSQSPSNKVTEKGKDVELRCDPISGHTALYWYRQSLGQGLEFLIYFQGNSAPDKSGLPSDRFSAERTGGSVSTLTIQRTQQEDSAVYLCASSPGQTYNEQFFGPGTRLTVL.

V and J are TRBV27 and TRBJ1-4; D might be TRBD1 (5 bases). The CDR3 consists of 15 residues. Germline V gives CDR1 MNHEY, CDR2 SMNVEV (reference sequence). The V and J ends lost 5 bases and 3 bases respectively, with 13 bases between them. CDR3 sequence (DNA): TGTGCCAGCAGTCCCAGACAGAGTCCTAATGAAAAACTGTTTTTT. It translates to CASSPRQSPNEKLFF.

This chain uses TRBV4-1 with TRBJ2-2; 9 positions match TRBD1. V shed 4 bases and J 2 bases; nucleotides not matched to a gene: 11. The CDR3 length is 18 residues. Per the germline V gene, CDR1 is MGHRA and CDR2 is YSYEKL. In DNA form, the CDR3 reads TGCGCCAGCAGCCGAATCCCCCAGGGACAGGGAAACACCGGGGAGCTGTTTTTT. The encoded protein is CASSRIPQGQGNTGELFF.

The sample holds one count of this clone. The chain couples TRBV5-6 to TRBJ2-3; 13 bases match TRBD2. J gave up 1 base and V 2 bases, and 1 base lay outside the gene matches. Germline CDR1 is SGHDT and CDR2 is YYEEEE. The CDR3 spans 16 residues. This CDR3 is CASSLGLAGGTDTQYF. The CDR3 region has the DNA TGTGCCAGCAGCTTAGGACTAGCGGGGGGCACAGATACGCAGTATTTT.

The rearrangement joins TRBV28 to TRBJ2-2; no reliable D call. The CDR3 runs 13 residues. Per germline, CDR1 MDHEN and CDR2 SYDVKM. Trimming shortened V by 6 bases and J by 2 bases, and 7 bases separated the two germline ends. The CDR3 here is CASRGPNTGELFF. The CDR3 DNA reads TGTGCCAGCAGGGGCCCTAACACCGGGGAGCTGTTTTTT.

The V call is TRBV5-4, the J call TRBJ2-5; 9 nucleotides agree with TRBD2. The CDR3 length is 15 residues. Germline-derived CDR1 and CDR2 are SGHNT and YYREEE (reference sequence). V was pared by 1 base and J by 2 bases, with 3 bases of the junction left unmatched. In DNA form, the CDR3 reads TGTGCCAGCAGCTTGTTAGCGGGGGAACAAGAGACCCAGTACTTC. Translating it yields CASSLLAGEQETQYF.

This clone has just one count. V gene TRBV7-2 combines with J gene TRBJ2-1, with 10 bases identical to TRBD2. The CDR3 sequence is 14 residues long. J lost 8 bases, V lost 5 bases, and 6 bases had no gene match. Germline-derived CDR1 and CDR2 are SGHTA and FQGNSA. The CDR3 is CASSASGRADEQFF. CDR3 in DNA: TGTGCCAGCAGCGCCAGCGGGAGGGCCGATGAGCAGTTCTTC. Together with reference TRBV7-2 and TRBJ2-1, the CDR3 gives the full variable domain: GAGVSQSPSNKVTEKGKDVELRCDPISGHTALYWYRQSLGQGLEFLIYFQGNSAPDKSGLPSDRFSAERTGGSVSTLTIQRTQQEDSAVYLCASSASGRADEQFFGPGTRLTVL.

The V and J genes are TRBV5-4 and TRBJ2-3; 7 nucleotides agree with TRBD2. Trimming removed 1 base from V and 4 bases from J; junction bases left unmatched: 3. The V gene's germline CDR1 is SGHNT and CDR2 YYREEE (reference sequence). The CDR3 runs to 14 residues. The CDR3 coding sequence is TGTGCCAGCAGCTTGTCCGGGGGGTCAGATACGCAGTATTTT. Amino acid sequence: CASSLSGGSDTQYF.

The chain couples TRBV29-1 to TRBJ1-1; TRBD1 is a possible D gene (6 bases). V lost 6 bases and J 6 bases, leaving 17 bases between the germline ends. The CDR3 covers 13 residues. Germline CDR1 reads SQVTM; CDR2 reads ANQGSEA. The CDR3 sequence: CSVFSGGSAEAFF. DNA for the CDR3: TGCAGCGTCTTCAGCGGGGGCTCGGCTGAAGCTTTCTTT.

This sequence joins TRBV4-3 and TRBJ2-7, with 9 bases that match TRBD2. After removal of 4 bases from V and 6 bases from J, the junction contained 16 bases not matched to a gene. The CDR3 loop spans 17 amino acids. From germline, CDR1 is LGHNA and CDR2 YSLEER. CDR3 DNA sequence: TGCGCCAGCAGCCCGGCGTTCAGCAGCGGGAGGTACTCCGAGCAGTACTTC. This codes for CASSPAFSSGRYSEQYF.

V and J are TRBV5-4 and TRBJ2-5; possibly TRBD1 for D (6 bases). The DNA end favors TRBJ2-7, so the J call may be wrong. CDR3 size: 13 residues. Germline V lookup: CDR1 SGHNT, CDR2 YYREEE (reference sequence). DNA of the CDR3: TGTGCCAGCAGCTCGCCGGACAGCGACGAGCAGTACTTC. Translating it yields CASSSPDSDEQYF.

This clone was observed once. The CDR3 nucleotides are TGTGCCAGCAGGGACAGGTCGACGGTGGATGCCTATGGCTACACCTTC. This sequence encodes CASRDRSTVDAYGYTF. The gene calls are TRBV2 and TRBJ1-2; 7 bases fit TRBD1. Germline CDR1 SNHLY, CDR2 FYNNEI. The V and J ends lost 6 bases and 4 bases, in that order; junction bases with no gene match: 14. The CDR3 consists of 16 residues.

CDR3 residues: CASSYRDRDLRDTQYF. As DNA, the CDR3 is TGCGCCAGCAGCTACCGGGACAGGGATTTGAGAGATACGCAGTATTTT. This chain connects TRBV5-1 to TRBJ2-3, with 9 bases aligning to TRBD1. V lost 3 bases, J lost 5 bases, and 10 bases stayed unmatched. The length of the CDR3 is 16 residues. The germline V gene has CDR1 SGHRS and CDR2 YFSETQ.

The gene calls are TRBV6-4 and TRBJ2-1, with TRBD2 matching 10 bases. The junction had 5 bases not matched to a gene; V was cut back by 0 bases and J by 6 bases. The CDR3 sequence is 16 residues long. Germline V lookup: CDR1 MRHNA, CDR2 SNTAGT. In DNA, the CDR3 is TGTGCCAGCAGTGACTCCGCAGCGGGGGGGGGCAATGAGCAGTTCTTC. Its translation is CASSDSAAGGGNEQFF.

This clone was seen only once. The gene calls are TRBV18 and TRBJ1-1, with 10 nucleotides matching TRBD1. The V gene's germline CDR1 is KGHSH and CDR2 LQKENI. The CDR3 consists of 14 residues. The junction had 4 bases not matched to a gene; V was cut back by 2 bases and J by 7 bases. The DNA of the CDR3 is TGTGCCAGCTCACCAGGGACAGGGGCCGGTGAAGCTTTCTTT. Amino acid sequence: CASSPGTGAGEAFF.

J is TRBJ1-6 and V is TRBV27; a weak D match, TRBD1 (6 bases). V lost 4 bases, J lost 4 bases, and 11 bases lay in between. Germline V CDR1 and CDR2: MNHEY, SMNVEV (reference sequence). This CDR3 comprises 15 residues. In DNA, the CDR3 is TGTGCCAGCAGTTGGGGGACACCTTATAATTCACCCCTCCACTTT. Residues: CASSWGTPYNSPLHF.

The genes are TRBV7-9 and TRBJ2-3; 12 nucleotides line up with TRBD2. V was clipped by 6 bases and J by 4 bases; unmatched bases: 5. CDR1 is SEHNR and CDR2 is FQNEAQ in the germline V gene (reference sequence). The CDR3 sequence is 15 residues long. CDR3 in amino acids: CASRSLAGGSDTQYF. For the CDR3, the DNA is TGTGCCAGCAGATCCCTAGCGGGGGGGTCAGATACGCAGTATTTT.

The genes are TRBV6-5 and TRBJ2-7; D not resolved. Germline-derived CDR1 and CDR2 are MNHEY and SVGAGI. Trimming removed 5 bases at V and 3 bases at J, with 5 bases between. This CDR3 comprises 11 residues. CDR3 nucleotide sequence: TGTGCCAGCAGTAACAGCTACGAGCAGTACTTC. It translates to CASSNSYEQYF.

J is TRBJ2-1 and V is TRBV19; 9 nucleotides match TRBD1. V was pared by 4 bases and J by 9 bases, with 1 base of the junction left unmatched. This CDR3 comprises 12 residues. Looked up from germline, CDR1 is LNHDA and CDR2 is SQIVND (reference sequence). CDR3 sequence: CASSTDRGEQFF. The CDR3 DNA reads TGTGCCAGTAGTACGGACAGGGGTGAGCAGTTCTTC.

This clone came up once. The V call is TRBV7-3, the J call TRBJ2-1; 7 positions agree with TRBD2. Trimming at V came to 1 base and at J to 6 bases, leaving 9 bases not matched to a gene. Germline CDR1 SGHTA, CDR2 FQGTGA. The CDR3 is 16 residues long. The CDR3 is CASSLNPGPGGNEQFF. The CDR3 DNA follows: TGTGCCAGCAGCTTAAACCCGGGCCCGGGAGGCAATGAGCAGTTCTTC.

This rearrangement joins TRBV2 to TRBJ2-5, with D maybe TRBD1 (5 bases). The CDR3 sequence is 12 residues long. V was shortened by 8 bases and J by 1 base, with 8 bases between the two germline ends. In germline, CDR1 is SNHLY, CDR2 FYNNEI. Here the CDR3 reads CASVGVQETQYF. The CDR3 DNA follows: TGTGCCAGCGTAGGGGTCCAAGAGACCCAGTACTTC.

The chain recombines TRBV9 with TRBJ2-4, with 11 bases that match TRBD1. The germline CDR1 and CDR2 sequences are SGDLS and YYNGEE. The J segment lost 8 bases and the V segment lost 3 bases, leaving 7 bases of the junction unmatched. This CDR3 is built from 15 residues. This CDR3 reads CASSGGGTGGDIQYF. The CDR3 DNA sequence: TGTGCCAGCAGCGGGGGGGGGACAGGGGGAGACATTCAGTACTTC.

In nucleotides, the CDR3 is TGTGCCAGCAGCCAAGATACGCAGGGTGGTGGAGAAAAACTGTTTTTT. The encoded protein is CASSQDTQGGGEKLFF. J is TRBJ1-4 and V is TRBV4-2; perhaps TRBD1 as D (5 bases). Trimming removed 0 bases from V and 8 bases from J, with 16 bases in between. CDR3 length equals 16 residues. Germline loops: CDR1 LGHNA, CDR2 YNFKEQ.